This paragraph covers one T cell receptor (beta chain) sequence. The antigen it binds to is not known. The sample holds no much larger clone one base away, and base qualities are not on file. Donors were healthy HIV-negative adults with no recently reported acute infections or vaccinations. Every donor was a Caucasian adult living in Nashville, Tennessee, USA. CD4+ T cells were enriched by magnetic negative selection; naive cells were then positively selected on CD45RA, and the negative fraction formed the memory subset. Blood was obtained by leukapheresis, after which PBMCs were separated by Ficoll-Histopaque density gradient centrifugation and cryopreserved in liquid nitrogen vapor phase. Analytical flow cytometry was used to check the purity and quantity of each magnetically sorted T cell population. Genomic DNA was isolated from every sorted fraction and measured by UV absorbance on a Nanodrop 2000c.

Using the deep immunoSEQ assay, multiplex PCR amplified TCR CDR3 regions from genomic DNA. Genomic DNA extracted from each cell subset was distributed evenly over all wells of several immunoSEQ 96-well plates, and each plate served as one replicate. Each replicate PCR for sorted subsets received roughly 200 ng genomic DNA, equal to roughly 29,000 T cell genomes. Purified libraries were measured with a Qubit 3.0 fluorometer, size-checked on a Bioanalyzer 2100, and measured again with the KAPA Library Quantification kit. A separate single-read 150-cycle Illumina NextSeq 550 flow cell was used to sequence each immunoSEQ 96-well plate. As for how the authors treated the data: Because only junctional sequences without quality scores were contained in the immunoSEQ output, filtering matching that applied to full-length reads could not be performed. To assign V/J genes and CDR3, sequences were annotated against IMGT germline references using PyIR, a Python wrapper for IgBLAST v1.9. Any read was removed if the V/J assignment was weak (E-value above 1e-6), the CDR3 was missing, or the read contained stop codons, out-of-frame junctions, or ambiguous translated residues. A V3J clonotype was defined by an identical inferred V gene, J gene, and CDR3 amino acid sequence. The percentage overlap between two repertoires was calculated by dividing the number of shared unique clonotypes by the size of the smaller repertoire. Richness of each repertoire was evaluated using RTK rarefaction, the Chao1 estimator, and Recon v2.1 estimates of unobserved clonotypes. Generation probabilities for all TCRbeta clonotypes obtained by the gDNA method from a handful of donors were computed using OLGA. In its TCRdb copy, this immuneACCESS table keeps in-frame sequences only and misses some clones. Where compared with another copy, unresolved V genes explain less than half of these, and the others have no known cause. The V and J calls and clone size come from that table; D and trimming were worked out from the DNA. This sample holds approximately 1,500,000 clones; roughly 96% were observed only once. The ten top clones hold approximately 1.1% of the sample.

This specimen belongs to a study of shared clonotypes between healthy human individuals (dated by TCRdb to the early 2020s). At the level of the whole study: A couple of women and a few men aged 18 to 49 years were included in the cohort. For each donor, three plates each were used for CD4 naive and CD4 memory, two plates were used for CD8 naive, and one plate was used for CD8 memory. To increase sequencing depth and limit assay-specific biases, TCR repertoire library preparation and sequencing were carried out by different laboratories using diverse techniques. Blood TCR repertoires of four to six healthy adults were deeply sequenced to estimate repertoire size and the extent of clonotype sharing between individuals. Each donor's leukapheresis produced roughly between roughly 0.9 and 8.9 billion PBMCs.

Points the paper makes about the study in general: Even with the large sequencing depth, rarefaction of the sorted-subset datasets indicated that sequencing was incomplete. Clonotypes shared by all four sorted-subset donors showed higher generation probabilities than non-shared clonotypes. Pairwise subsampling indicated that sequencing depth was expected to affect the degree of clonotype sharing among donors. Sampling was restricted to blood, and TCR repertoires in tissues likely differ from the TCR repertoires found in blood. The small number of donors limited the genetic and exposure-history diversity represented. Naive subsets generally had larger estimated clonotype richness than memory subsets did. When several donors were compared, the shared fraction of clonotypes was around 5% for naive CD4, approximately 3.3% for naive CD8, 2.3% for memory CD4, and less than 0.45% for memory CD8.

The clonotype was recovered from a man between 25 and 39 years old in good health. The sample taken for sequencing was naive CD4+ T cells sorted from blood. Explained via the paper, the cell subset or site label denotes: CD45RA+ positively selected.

Read as DNA, the sequence is TGTGCCACCTATTCCGGGGGCTCCTACAATGAGCAGTTCTTC. Its protein reads: CATYSGGSYNEQFF. The chain joins TRBV19 to TRBJ2-1; matching of 6 bases hints at TRBD2 as the D gene. The junction carries 13 bases between V and J, which are trimmed by 10 bases and 0 bases respectively. The CDR3 contains 14 residues, cysteine and phenylalanine counted. Only the CDR3 region is kept as DNA, spanning 42 bases read in frame from base 1. Via the germline V gene (reference sequence), CDR1 is LNHDA and CDR2 SQIVND.